This record covers a single TCR beta chain. This clonotype comes out as large (0.1 to 1%) from its frequency, since no count is listed. Its binding antigen is unknown. These reads were obtained on an Illumina HiSeq 2500. The recombined TCRbeta locus was amplified by a previously published PCR protocol to build sequencing libraries. In the source study's methods: Reads whose average quality score was below 30 were removed, and the reads that remained were processed with IMSEQ. Each clonotype was defined by Vbeta gene, Jbeta gene and CDR3 amino acid sequence. To quantify how much the repertoires of different populations overlapped, the Morisita-Horn index was computed on the top 100 expanded clones. Clonal diversity was assessed with Rényi diversity profiles calculated on the top 100 expanded clones. TCRdb reprocessed the sequencing reads and holds a single record per CDR3 protein sequence, with no DNA. The V and J calls shown here were made by TCRdb, not taken from the authors' results. This sample's table contains under 2,500 distinct CDR3 sequences. The top ten hold roughly 5.6% of the sample.

Prior to TCRbeta sequencing, five KLR/GPR56-defined CD4+ populations were enriched by fluorescence-activated cell sorting. To test a linear memory differentiation pathway, TCRbeta repertoires were sequenced from five CD4+ T-cell subsets defined by expression of KLRB1, KLRG1, GPR56 and KLRF1. TCR-sequenced cells came from peripheral blood of healthy control individuals, reported as five donors in the TCRbeta analysis figure. Heparinized peripheral blood was collected, and every sample was processed within one hour of retrieval. Blood was diluted 1:2 in PBS, and peripheral blood mononuclear cells were then isolated from the diluted blood at room temperature by Biocoll density gradient centrifugation. CD4+ T cells were enriched from freshly isolated PBMCs by magnetic sorting with anti-CD4 MicroBeads before flow sorting. A BD FACSAria II was used to sort CD4+ T cells enriched from PBMCs of healthy donors according to marker expression. Surface staining used anti-KLRB1 clone 191B8, anti-KLRF1 clone 4A4.D10 and anti-KLRG1 clone REA261 antibodies from Miltenyi Biotec.

These data originate in a study of GPR56 and killer-like receptors on CD4 memory cells (dated by TCRdb to about 2019). Notes on the research overall: It was proposed in the study that human CD4+ memory T-cell differentiation and cytokine production potential are marked by progressive acquisition of KLRB1, KLRG1, GPR56 and then KLRF1. The study described its healthy blood donors as age-matched to the liver disease patients, who had a median age of about 64 years.

Overall study outcomes, separate from this receptor: Rather than covering full repertoires, the diversity and similarity analyses were limited to the 100 most expanded clones in each population. The authors took the finding that clones dominating late populations 4 and 5 were also present in early populations 1 and 2 as evidence for linear differentiation. Clonal frequency started low in the marker-negative population and rose progressively along the proposed pathway, while TCRbeta diversity decreased accordingly. TCR repertoire overlap was especially strong between late populations 4 and 5, and population 3 also partly overlapped.

CDR1 and CDR2 are read off the germline V gene as SGHDT and YYEEEE. The CDR3 runs 14 amino acids, cysteine and phenylalanine included. No DNA is recorded. Sequenced material: memory CD4+ T cells from blood. The receptor comes from a human donor in good health. Recombination joined TRBV5-6 with TRBJ2-1; TCRdb names TRBD2, which stays unverified in the absence of DNA. The CDR3: CASSLGALGPEQFF. Full variable domain (CDR3 extended with the reference TRBV5-6 and TRBJ2-1 proteins): DAGVTQSPTHLIKTRGQQVTLRCSPKSGHDTVSWYQQALGQGPQFIFQYYEEEERQRGNFPDRFSGHQFPNYSSELNVNALLLGDSALYLCASSLGALGPEQFFGPGTRLTVL.